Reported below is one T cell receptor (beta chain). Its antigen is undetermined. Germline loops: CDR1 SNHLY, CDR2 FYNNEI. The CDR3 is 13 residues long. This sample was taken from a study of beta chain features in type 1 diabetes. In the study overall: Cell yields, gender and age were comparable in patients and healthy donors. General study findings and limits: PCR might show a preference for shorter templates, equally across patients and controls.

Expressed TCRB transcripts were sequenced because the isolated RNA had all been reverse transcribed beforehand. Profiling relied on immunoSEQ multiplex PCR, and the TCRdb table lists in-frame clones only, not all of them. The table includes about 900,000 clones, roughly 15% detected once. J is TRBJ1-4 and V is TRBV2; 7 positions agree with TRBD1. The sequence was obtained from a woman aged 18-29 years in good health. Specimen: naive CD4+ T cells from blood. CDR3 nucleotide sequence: TGTGCAGAAGGGGGCGCCGTGGCTGAAAAACTGTTTTTT. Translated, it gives CAEGGAVAEKLFF.